The 20 T cell receptor beta chains reported below all come from one sample, sequenced in a study of blood T cell repertoires in COVID-19. This table comes from immunoSEQ multiplex PCR, and its TCRdb copy is limited to in-frame clones, with some not included. Altogether about 88,000 clones are present, around 85% being singletons, with the ten largest covering roughly 14%. Sequencing input: peripheral blood. The receptors were sampled from a woman in her 70s with acute or convalescent COVID-19.

This clone turned up a few times. This sequence joins TRBV30 and TRBJ2-1, with TRBD2 matching 11 bases. This CDR3 spans 15 amino acids. The junction had 5 bases not matched to a gene; V was cut back by 1 base and J by 6 bases. Germline V gene data show CDR1 as GTSNPN and CDR2 as SVGIG (reference sequence). In DNA, the CDR3 is TGTGCCTGGAGTGCAGTAGCGGGAGGGCCCAATGAGCAGTTCTTC. Protein: CAWSAVAGGPNEQFF.

The chain recombines TRBV15 with TRBJ2-2; TRBD1 aligns across 9 bases. CDR3 length: 17 residues. J gave up 5 bases and V 0 bases, and 7 bases lay outside the gene matches. Germline CDR1 and CDR2: LNHNV and YYDKDF (reference sequence). The CDR3 reads CATSRDGGTGRTGELFF. The CDR3 DNA is TGTGCCACCAGCAGAGATGGAGGGACAGGGCGAACCGGGGAGCTGTTTTTT.

The rearrangement links TRBV2 to TRBJ1-6; D is undetermined. Germline V gene data show CDR1 as SNHLY and CDR2 as FYNNEI. The CDR3 length is 16 residues. The V end was cut by 0 bases, the J end by 8 bases, with 14 bases between. CDR3 residues: CASSEAPPSVYSPLHF. In DNA, the CDR3 is TGTGCCAGCAGTGAAGCCCCACCATCGGTATATTCACCCCTCCACTTT.

As regards this clone: This sample includes further DNA sequences coding for the same CDR3. The chain links TRBV20-1 to TRBJ2-5; 13 bases line up with TRBD2. Germline V gene lookup returns CDR1 DFQATT and CDR2 SNEGSKA (reference sequence). With V trimmed by 3 bases and J by 7 bases, 8 bases remained unmatched. This CDR3 is built from 15 residues. CDR3 sequence (DNA): TGCAGTGCTAGTTTACTAGCGGGAGGGGAGGGGACCCAGTACTTC. Amino acids: CSASLLAGGEGTQYF.

The V gene is TRBV2, the J gene TRBJ1-1; unclear D gene. Trimming took off 7 bases at V and 1 base at J, with 10 bases between the two ends. Germline CDR1 and CDR2: SNHLY and FYNNEI. The CDR3 has 13 residues. The DNA of the CDR3 is TGTGCCAGCACCCTCGAGGCGAACACTGAAGCTTTCTTT. This codes for CASTLEANTEAFF.

The chain uses TRBV7-6 and TRBJ2-2; 11 bases match TRBD2. This CDR3 spans 19 amino acids. CDR1 is SGHVS and CDR2 is FNYEAQ in the germline V gene. Trimming cost V 2 bases and J 6 bases; bases outside gene matches: 14. CDR3 amino acids: CASSLIAGGPTSVAGELFF. DNA of the CDR3: TGTGCCAGCAGCTTAATAGCGGGAGGGCCCACCAGTGTCGCCGGGGAGCTGTTTTTT.

V and J are TRBV30 and TRBJ1-2; D is possibly TRBD1 (6 bases). V was shortened by 2 bases and J by 14 bases, with 21 bases between the two germline ends. Germline V lookup: CDR1 GTSNPN, CDR2 SVGIG (reference sequence). This CDR3 spans 13 amino acids. The CDR3 bases are TGTGCCTGGAGTCGCGGGGGCGCAAGTGCCGCGACCTTC. The encoded protein is CAWSRGGASAATF.

This clone has a handful of counts. The chain couples TRBV5-1 to TRBJ2-5; D is perhaps TRBD2 (5 bases). Trimming pared 6 bases from V and 5 bases from J, leaving 17 bases between. The germline gives CDR1 SGHRS, CDR2 YFSETQ. CDR3 length equals 14 residues. CDR3 amino acids: CASKVGARWETQYF. CDR3 coding DNA: TGCGCCAGCAAAGTGGGAGCGAGGTGGGAGACCCAGTACTTC. The variable domain in full, completed from reference TRBV5-1 and TRBJ2-5, reads KAGVTQTPRYLIKTRGQQVTLSCSPISGHRSVSWYQQTPGQGLQFLFEYFSETQRNKGNFPGRFSGRQFSNSRSEMNVSTLELGDSALYLCASKVGARWETQYFGPGTRLLVL.

The V gene is TRBV28, the J gene TRBJ2-5, with 10 bases fitting TRBD1. The CDR3 sequence is 16 residues long. Germline-derived CDR1 and CDR2 are MDHEN and SYDVKM. V lost 4 bases, J lost 4 bases, and 9 bases stayed unmatched. CDR3 DNA: TGTGCCAGCAGTTCGACGGGACAGGGGTTTTCAGAGACCCAGTACTTC. It codes for CASSSTGQGFSETQYF. Looking up the rest from reference TRBV28 and TRBJ2-5 gives the full variable domain: DVKVTQSSRYLVKRTGEKVFLECVQDMDHENMFWYRQDPGLGLRLIYFSYDVKMKEKGDIPEGYSVSREKKERFSLILESASTNQTSMYLCASSSTGQGFSETQYFGPGTRLLVL.

This clone was picked up one time. The chain couples TRBV11-2 to TRBJ2-2, with a possible D match to TRBD1 (6 bases). Germline V gene lookup returns CDR1 SGHAT and CDR2 FQNNGV. The CDR3 is 14 residues long. Trimming took off 1 base at V and 5 bases at J, with 8 bases between the two ends. CDR3 nucleotides: TGTGCCAGCAGCTTAGGGCAGGGGACCGGGGAGCTGTTTTTT. It is translated as CASSLGQGTGELFF.

The chain combines TRBV10-2 with TRBJ1-5, with 8 bases lining up with TRBD1. Germline V gives CDR1 WSHSY, CDR2 SAAADI. Germline trimming cut 6 bases from V and 3 bases from J; bases unmatched to any gene: 7. This CDR3 region has 15 residues. As DNA, the CDR3 is TGCGCCAGCAGGCTGGGACAGGAACTCAATCAGCCCCAGCATTTT. Residues: CASRLGQELNQPQHF.

This chain links TRBV18 with TRBJ2-5, with 8 positions matching TRBD1. V was clipped by 5 bases and J by 5 bases; unmatched bases: 4. This CDR3 region has 13 residues. Germline V gene data show CDR1 as KGHSH and CDR2 as LQKENI. CDR3 amino acids: CASSKTGAETQYF. The CDR3 nucleotides read TGTGCCAGCTCAAAGACAGGGGCCGAGACCCAGTACTTC.

This chain's CDR3 is CASRGLAGPLYEQYV. CDR3 sequence (DNA): TGTGCCAGCCGAGGACTAGCGGGGCCCCTCTACGAGCAGTACGTC. V and J are TRBV27 and TRBJ2-7; the match to TRBD2 covers 12 bases. This CDR3 contains 15 residues. Germline CDR1 is MNHEY and CDR2 is SMNVEV (reference sequence). Losses at the gene ends were 8 bases for V and 3 bases for J; bases not matched to a gene: 8.

The J gene is TRBJ2-3, the V gene TRBV2, with 7 bases lining up with TRBD2. V was clipped by 2 bases and J by 0 bases; unmatched bases: 8. Germline CDR1 SNHLY, CDR2 FYNNEI. The CDR3 loop spans 17 amino acids. CDR3 DNA: TGTGCCAGCAGTGAACTACTAGCGAAAACTAGCACAGATACGCAGTATTTT. As protein: CASSELLAKTSTDTQYF.

The rearrangement links TRBV12-3 or TRBV12-4 to TRBJ2-1, with 7 bases that match TRBD2. V lost 1 base, J lost 15 bases, and 9 bases stayed unmatched. This CDR3 has 13 residues. The CDR3 region has the DNA TGTGCCAGCAGTTTAGATCCCGGCAGGGAGGGGTTCTTC. It translates to CASSLDPGREGFF.

The chain couples TRBV10-3 to TRBJ1-2; 7 bases map to TRBD1. V gave up 3 bases and J gave up 2 bases; unmatched junction bases: 9. CDR3 size: 16 residues. Germline V gene sequence: CDR1 ENHRY, CDR2 SYGVKD. In nucleotides, the CDR3 is TGTGCCATCAGTGAAGGGCAGGGGGTGAACAACTATGGCTACACCTTC. Encoded protein: CAISEGQGVNNYGYTF.

The table lists this clone with a few counts. The genes are TRBV6-5 and TRBJ1-1; TRBD1 matches at 9 bases. CDR3 length: 15 residues. The V gene's germline CDR1 is MNHEY and CDR2 SVGAGI. After removal of 2 bases from V and 5 bases from J, the junction contained 6 bases not matched to a gene. The DNA for the CDR3 is TGTGCCAGCAGTTACCTAGGGACAGGGAGTACTGAAGCTTTCTTT. Translating gives CASSYLGTGSTEAFF.

The chain couples TRBV4-1 to TRBJ2-7; 8 positions match TRBD2. The CDR3 totals 16 residues. Germline CDR1 and CDR2: MGHRA and YSYEKL. V was clipped by 1 base and J by 2 bases; unmatched bases: 7. The CDR3 region has the DNA TGCGCCAGCAGCCAAGCCACGGGGGGGATTCCCTACGAGCAGTACGTC. Encoded protein: CASSQATGGIPYEQYV.

This sequence joins TRBV5-1 and TRBJ2-5; weak D call: TRBD2 (5 bases). Germline loops: CDR1 SGHRS, CDR2 YFSETQ. Trimming shortened V by 2 bases and J by 5 bases, and 13 bases separated the two germline ends. This CDR3 has 14 amino acids. The CDR3 region has the DNA TGCGCCAGCAGCTTTGGTAGCGCTACGGAGACCCAGTACTTC. Translated: CASSFGSATETQYF.

V is TRBV7-9 and J is TRBJ2-3, with TRBD2 as a possible D gene (5 bases). V lost 0 bases and J lost 2, with 12 bases in between. CDR3 size: 16 residues. Germline values: CDR1 SEHNR, CDR2 FQNEAQ (reference sequence). The CDR3 DNA reads as TGTGCCAGCAGCTTAGCGCCGCTAGCCTACACAGATACGCAGTATTTT. Amino acids: CASSLAPLAYTDTQYF.